A single sample gave rise to the 3 T cell receptor beta chains below, sequenced in a study of CD8+CD57+ T cells in acquired aplastic anemia. Patients included in sequencing had previously demonstrated CD8+CD57+ cell expansion by flow cytometry. Template material for TCR beta VDJ and CDR3 profiling consisted of genomic DNA. TCRdb ran MiXCR on the reads and lists one entry per CDR3 protein. The sample consists of approximately 260,000 distinct CDR3 sequences, roughly 82% of them appearing once. Sequenced: sorted CD4+, CD8+, or CD8+CD57+ T cells (not recorded which) from PBMCs. The origin of the receptors is a human donor with aplastic anemia.

Comment on this clonotype: One end of the junction varies from germline; a read error may be responsible. The chain recombines TRBV5-1 with TRBJ2-3; 9 bases line up with TRBD1. The CDR3 is 15 residues long. The germline V gene has CDR1 SGHRS and CDR2 YFSETQ. The CDR3 DNA is TGTGCCAGCAGCTTGGGACAGGGACGGCCAGATACGCAGTATTTT. Protein: CASSLGQGRPDTQYF.

This clonotype has a handful of counts. A much larger clone sits a single nucleotide away, making a read error possible. The final CDR3 position lacks the conserved phenylalanine or tryptophan, pointing to a likely read error. No DNA is shown, since the ends of the CDR3 on it are uncertain; the CDR3 is the one TCRdb lists. This sequence joins TRBV7-6 and TRBJ2-1; the DNA was not compared with TRBD2, the D call given in the table. CDR1 and CDR2 from the germline V gene are SGHVS and FNYEAQ. The CDR3 has 13 residues if both end residues are counted. The CDR3 loop reads CASTLRRVPSGAN.

The chain uses TRBV15 and TRBJ2-7, with TRBD1 matching over 10 bases. V dropped 3 bases and J dropped 2; count of bases not matched to a gene: 4. The CDR3 covers 15 residues. Germline V gene data show CDR1 as LNHNV and CDR2 as YYDKDF (reference sequence). CDR3 nucleotide sequence: TGTGCCACCAGCAGCCTGGGACAGGGGACCTACGAGCAGTACTTC. It is translated as CATSSLGQGTYEQYF. Full variable domain (remainder filled in from reference TRBV15 and TRBJ2-7): DAMVIQNPRYQVTQFGKPVTLSCSQTLNHNVMYWYQQKSSQAPKLLFHYYDKDFNNEADTPDNFQSRRPNTSFCFLDIRSPGLGDTAMYLCATSSLGQGTYEQYFGPGTRLTVT.